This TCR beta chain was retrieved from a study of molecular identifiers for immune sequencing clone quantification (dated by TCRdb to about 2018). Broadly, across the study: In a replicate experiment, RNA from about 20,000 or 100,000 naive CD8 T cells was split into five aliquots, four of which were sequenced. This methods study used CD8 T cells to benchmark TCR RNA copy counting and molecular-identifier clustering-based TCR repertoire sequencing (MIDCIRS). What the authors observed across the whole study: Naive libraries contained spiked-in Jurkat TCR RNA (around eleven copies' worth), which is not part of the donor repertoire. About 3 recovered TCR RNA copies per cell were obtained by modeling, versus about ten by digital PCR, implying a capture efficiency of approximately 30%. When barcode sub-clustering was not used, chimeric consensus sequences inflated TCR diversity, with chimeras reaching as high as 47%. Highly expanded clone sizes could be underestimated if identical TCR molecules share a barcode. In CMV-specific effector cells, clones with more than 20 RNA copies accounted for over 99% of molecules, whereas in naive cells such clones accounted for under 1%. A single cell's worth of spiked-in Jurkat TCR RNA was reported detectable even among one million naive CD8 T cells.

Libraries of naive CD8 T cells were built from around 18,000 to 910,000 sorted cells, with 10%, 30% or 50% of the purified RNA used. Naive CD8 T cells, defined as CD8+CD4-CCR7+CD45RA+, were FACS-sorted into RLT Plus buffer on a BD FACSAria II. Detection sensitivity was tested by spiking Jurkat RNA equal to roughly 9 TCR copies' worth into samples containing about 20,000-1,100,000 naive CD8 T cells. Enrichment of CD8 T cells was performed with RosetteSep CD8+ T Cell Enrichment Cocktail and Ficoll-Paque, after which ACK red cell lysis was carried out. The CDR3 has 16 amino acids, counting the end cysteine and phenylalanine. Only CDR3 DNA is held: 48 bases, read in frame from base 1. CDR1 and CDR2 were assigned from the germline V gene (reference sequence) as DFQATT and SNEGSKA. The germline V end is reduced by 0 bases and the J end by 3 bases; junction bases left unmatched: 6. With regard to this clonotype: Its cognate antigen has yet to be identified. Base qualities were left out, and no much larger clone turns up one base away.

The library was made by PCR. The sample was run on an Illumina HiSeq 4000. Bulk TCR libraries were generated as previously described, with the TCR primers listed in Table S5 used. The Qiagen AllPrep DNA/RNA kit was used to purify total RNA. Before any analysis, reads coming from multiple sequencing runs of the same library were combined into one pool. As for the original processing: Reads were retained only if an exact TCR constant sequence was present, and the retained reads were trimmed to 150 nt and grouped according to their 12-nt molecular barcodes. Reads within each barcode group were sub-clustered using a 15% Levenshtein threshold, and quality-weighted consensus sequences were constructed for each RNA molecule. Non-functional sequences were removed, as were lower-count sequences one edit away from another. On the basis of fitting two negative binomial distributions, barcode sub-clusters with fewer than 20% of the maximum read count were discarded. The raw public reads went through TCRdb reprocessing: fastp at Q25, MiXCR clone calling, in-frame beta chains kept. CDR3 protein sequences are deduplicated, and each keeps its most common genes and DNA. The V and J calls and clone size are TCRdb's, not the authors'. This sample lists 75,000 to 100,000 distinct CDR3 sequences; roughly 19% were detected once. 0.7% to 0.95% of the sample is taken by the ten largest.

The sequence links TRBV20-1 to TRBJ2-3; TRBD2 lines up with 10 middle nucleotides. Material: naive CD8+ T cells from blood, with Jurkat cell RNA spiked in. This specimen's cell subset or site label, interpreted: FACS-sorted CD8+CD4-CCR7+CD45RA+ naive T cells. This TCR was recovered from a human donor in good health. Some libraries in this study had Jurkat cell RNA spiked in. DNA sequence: TGCAGTGCTAGAGATACCAGCGGGAGGGCTACAGATACGCAGTATTTT. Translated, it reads CSARDTSGRATDTQYF.